One sample yielded the 2 T cell receptor beta chains listed below, sequenced in a study of graft-versus-host responses after intestinal transplantation. Some clones are missing from TCRdb's copy, which holds only in-frame ones; the method was immunoSEQ multiplex PCR. Here the sample spans approximately 110,000 clones, approximately 93% being singletons. For these TCRs, the target antigens are not known. The material sequenced was unstimulated CD8+ T cells sorted from spleen or lymph node cells, taken before transplant. The origin of the receptors is a human donor who was the organ donor for an intestinal transplant.

The J gene is TRBJ2-7, the V gene TRBV10-1; a possible D gene is TRBD2 (6 bases). The V and J ends lost 11 bases and 4 bases respectively, with 36 bases between them. The germline gives CDR1 WNHNN, CDR2 SYGVQD (reference sequence). CDR3 size: 19 residues. The CDR3 sequence is CAGPTSVKKTSQVEYEQYF. CDR3 nucleotide sequence: TGCGCCGGGCCCACATCGGTGAAGAAAACTAGCCAGGTTGAATACGAGCAGTACTTC.

This chain uses TRBV13 with TRBJ1-1; D gene ambiguous. This CDR3 region has 13 residues. V was trimmed by 0 bases and J by 5 bases, leaving 7 bases between them. Germline V gives CDR1 PRHDT, CDR2 FYEKMQ (reference sequence). Here the CDR3 reads CASSLGGATEAFF. CDR3 bases: TGTGCCAGCAGCTTAGGGGGCGCAACTGAAGCTTTCTTT.